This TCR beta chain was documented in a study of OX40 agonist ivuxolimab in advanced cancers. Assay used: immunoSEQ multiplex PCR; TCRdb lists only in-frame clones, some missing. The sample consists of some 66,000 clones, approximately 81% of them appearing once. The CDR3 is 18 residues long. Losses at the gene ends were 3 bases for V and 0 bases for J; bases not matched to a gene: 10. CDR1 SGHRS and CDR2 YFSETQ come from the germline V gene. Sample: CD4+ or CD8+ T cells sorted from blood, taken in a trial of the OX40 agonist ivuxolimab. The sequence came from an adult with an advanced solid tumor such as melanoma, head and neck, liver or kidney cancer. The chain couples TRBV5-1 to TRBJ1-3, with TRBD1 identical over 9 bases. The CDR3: CASSSDDRGSASGNTIYF. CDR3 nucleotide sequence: TGCGCCAGCAGCTCCGATGACAGGGGGTCCGCCTCTGGAAACACCATATATTTT.